Below are 26 T cell receptor beta chains sequenced from a single sample in a study of OX40 agonist ivuxolimab in advanced cancers. The method was immunoSEQ multiplex PCR; TCRdb's version includes in-frame clones alone and lacks a portion of them. The profile shows around 140,000 clones, 90% of them singletons. Source: CD4+ or CD8+ T cells sorted from blood, taken in a trial of the OX40 agonist ivuxolimab. Receptors originate from an adult with an advanced solid tumor such as melanoma, head and neck, liver or kidney cancer.

The chain links TRBV5-8 to TRBJ1-3; D unresolved. This CDR3 is built from 16 residues. Between the trimmed V and J ends, which lost 0 bases and 0 bases, there was a span of 10 bases. Germline-derived CDR1 and CDR2 are SGHTS and YDEGEE. The CDR3 coding sequence is TGTGCCAGCAGCTTGGCGTCTCAAAGCTCTGGAAACACCATATATTTT. Its protein product is CASSLASQSSGNTIYF. The full variable domain, in which reference TRBV5-8 and TRBJ1-3 provide the parts outside the CDR3, is EAGVTQSPTHLIKTRGQQATLRCSPISGHTSVYWYQQALGLGLQFLLWYDEGEERNRGNFPPRFSGRQFPNYSSELNVNALELEDSALYLCASSLASQSSGNTIYFGEGSWLTVV.

The chain uses TRBV28 and TRBJ2-2; TRBD2 matches 7 bases. This CDR3 has 14 amino acids. CDR1 is MDHEN, CDR2 SYDVKM, per germline. The V gene end was trimmed by 8 bases and the J gene end by 6 bases; junction bases not matched to a gene: 9. CDR3 in DNA: TGTGCCAGCTGGGCGGGGGTCAGCGCCGGGGAGCTGTTTTTT. Protein sequence: CASWAGVSAGELFF.

The chain recombines TRBV13 with TRBJ2-3; 10 positions agree with TRBD2. CDR1 PRHDT and CDR2 FYEKMQ come from the germline V gene (reference sequence). V was clipped by 3 bases and J by 4 bases; unmatched bases: 4. The CDR3 totals 15 residues. CDR3 DNA: TGTGCCAGCAGCTTTCCAGCGGGAGGGTCAGATACGCAGTATTTT. Translated: CASSFPAGGSDTQYF.

The chain combines TRBV6-5 with TRBJ2-5; D remains unclear. V lost 7 bases to trimming and J lost 3 bases, with 6 bases between them. CDR1 and CDR2 (germline): MNHEY, SVGAGI. The CDR3 has 11 amino acids. The CDR3: CASTREETQYF. The CDR3 region has the DNA TGTGCCAGCACCCGGGAAGAGACCCAGTACTTC.

This chain connects TRBV27 to TRBJ2-7; D perhaps matches TRBD1 (5 bases). Germline V gene sequence: CDR1 MNHEY, CDR2 SMNVEV (reference sequence). CDR3 size: 14 residues. V lost 1 base to trimming and J lost 6 bases, with 13 bases between them. CDR3 in amino acids: CASSLYRFSGEQYF. The CDR3 DNA is TGTGCCAGCAGTTTATACAGGTTTTCGGGCGAGCAGTACTTC.

The chain links TRBV4-3 to TRBJ2-1, with D unresolved. The CDR3 loop spans 12 amino acids. V was clipped by 0 bases and J by 15 bases, with 12 bases between them. Germline V gene data show CDR1 as LGHNA and CDR2 as YSLEER. This CDR3 is CASSQDARLPFF. In DNA form, the CDR3 reads TGCGCCAGCAGCCAAGATGCCAGGCTACCGTTCTTC.

The chain links TRBV11-3 to TRBJ2-3, with 8 bases matching TRBD2. CDR3 length: 17 amino acids. V shed 2 bases and J 5 bases; nucleotides not matched to a gene: 12. The germline V gene has CDR1 SGHNT and CDR2 YENEEA. The CDR3 region is CASSLSLAGGLGDTQYF. The DNA for the CDR3 is TGTGCCAGCAGCTTAAGCCTGGCGGGAGGCCTTGGAGATACGCAGTATTTT.

The chain joins TRBV10-3 to TRBJ1-1; possibly TRBD1 for D (5 bases). Deletions cut 3 bases from V and 1 base from J, with 9 bases between. The CDR3 consists of 14 residues. The germline V gene encodes CDR1 ENHRY and CDR2 SYGVKD. CDR3 sequence reads: CAISDRQPNTEAFF. DNA for the CDR3: TGTGCCATCAGTGACAGACAGCCGAACACTGAAGCTTTCTTT.

This sequence joins TRBV6-5 and TRBJ2-7; TRBD2 agrees at 8 bases. V trimming: 0 bases; J trimming: 5 bases; junction bases outside the gene matches: 9. CDR3 length: 16 amino acids. CDR1 and CDR2 (germline): MNHEY, SVGAGI. The DNA of the CDR3 is TGTGCCAGCAGTTACTCGTTTCGAGCGGGAGACCACGAGCAGTACTTC. It codes for CASSYSFRAGDHEQYF.

This clone came up a few times. The sample contains more than one DNA sequence encoding this CDR3. The chain uses TRBV7-9 and TRBJ1-5; D unclear. Germline loops: CDR1 SEHNR, CDR2 FQNEAQ (reference sequence). This CDR3 has 12 amino acids. V gave up 2 bases and J gave up 6 bases, with 5 bases separating them. The CDR3 sequence is CASSLIGQPQHF. The CDR3 bases are TGTGCCAGCAGCTTAATTGGTCAGCCCCAGCATTTT.

This sequence joins TRBV7-8 and TRBJ2-5; D remains unclear. CDR3 length: 14 residues. The ends were cut back, 1 base at V and 5 bases at J, with 11 bases in the middle. The germline gives CDR1 SGHVS, CDR2 FQNEAQ. CDR3 in DNA: TGTGCCAGCAGCTTAGGAGCCAGAGAGGAGACCCAGTACTTC. It encodes CASSLGAREETQYF.

The chain joins TRBV25-1 to TRBJ2-1; D possibly corresponds to TRBD2 (7 bases). CDR1 and CDR2 (germline): MGHDK, SYGVNS. Trimming took off 1 base at V and 2 bases at J, with 12 bases between the two ends. This CDR3 is built from 16 residues. In nucleotides, the CDR3 is TGTGCCAGCAGTGAATTGGTCGGGGGGCCCTACAATGAGCAGTTCTTC. This sequence encodes CASSELVGGPYNEQFF.

The chain joins TRBV27 to TRBJ1-5; possibly TRBD1 for D (5 bases). Germline-derived CDR1 and CDR2 are MNHEY and SMNVEV (reference sequence). The CDR3 consists of 15 residues. V dropped 5 bases and J dropped 6 bases, with 17 bases sitting between them. CDR3: CASSPAARVTQPQHF. DNA for the CDR3: TGTGCCAGCAGTCCTGCCGCCAGGGTAACTCAGCCCCAGCATTTT.

This clone came up a few times. The chain has TRBV11-2 and TRBJ2-1, with TRBD2 matching 14 bases. Germline V CDR1 and CDR2: SGHAT, FQNNGV. CDR3 length equals 17 residues. Trimming at V came to 2 bases and at J to 7 bases, leaving 7 bases not matched to a gene. The CDR3 DNA is TGTGCCAGCAGCTTAATCGGGACTAGCGGGGGAGGGAATGAGCAGTTCTTC. This sequence encodes CASSLIGTSGGGNEQFF.

As concerns this clone: Other DNA sequences within the sample encode an identical CDR3. The rearrangement links TRBV5-1 to TRBJ1-4, with D unclear. V was shortened by 2 bases and J by 2 bases, with 7 bases between the two germline ends. Germline V gene data show CDR1 as SGHRS and CDR2 as YFSETQ. The length of the CDR3 is 14 residues. As DNA, the CDR3 is TGCGCCAGCAGCTTACTTGCGACTAATGAAAAACTGTTTTTT. This encodes CASSLLATNEKLFF.

The chain employs TRBV14 and TRBJ2-3; 7 bases line up with TRBD2. Per the germline V gene, CDR1 is SGHDN and CDR2 is FVKESK. J gave up 2 bases and V 4 bases, and 3 bases lay outside the gene matches. The CDR3 is made up of 14 amino acids. CDR3 nucleotide sequence: TGTGCCAGCAGCCCAGCGGGGCTCACAGATACGCAGTATTTT. Protein sequence: CASSPAGLTDTQYF.

Points on this clone: This sample includes further DNA sequences coding for the same CDR3. The rearrangement links TRBV19 to TRBJ2-7, with D unresolved. V was trimmed by 2 bases and J by 1 base, leaving 9 bases between them. This CDR3 region has 14 residues. Germline-derived CDR1 and CDR2 are LNHDA and SQIVND (reference sequence). This CDR3 reads CASSISTDSYEQYF. CDR3 in DNA: TGTGCCAGTAGTATATCGACCGATTCCTACGAGCAGTACTTC.

The rearrangement joins TRBV7-2 to TRBJ1-3, with 7 bases lining up with TRBD1. Germline CDR1 and CDR2: SGHTA and FQGNSA. J lost 0 bases, V lost 6 bases, and 5 bases had no gene match. The CDR3 covers 15 residues. DNA for the CDR3: TGTGCCAGCAGGGCCCGGGACAGCTCTGGAAACACCATATATTTT. This sequence encodes CASRARDSSGNTIYF.

The rearrangement uses TRBV13 and TRBJ1-6, with D perhaps TRBD1 (6 bases). Per germline, CDR1 PRHDT and CDR2 FYEKMQ (reference sequence). Trimming removed 1 base at V and 8 bases at J, with 9 bases between. This CDR3 has 14 residues. The DNA of the CDR3 is TGTGCCAGCAGCTTAGTGGACAGCCATTCACCCCTCCACTTT. The encoded protein is CASSLVDSHSPLHF. Full variable domain (rest looked up from reference TRBV13 and TRBJ1-6): AAGVIQSPRHLIKEKRETATLKCYPIPRHDTVYWYQQGPGQDPQFLISFYEKMQSDKGSIPDRFSAQQFSDYHSELNMSSLELGDSALYFCASSLVDSHSPLHFGNGTRLTVT.

The V and J genes are TRBV10-3 and TRBJ1-2; D not resolved. The germline gives CDR1 ENHRY, CDR2 SYGVKD. The CDR3 sequence is 14 residues long. Trimming took off 0 bases at V and 2 bases at J, with 7 bases between the two ends. The CDR3 DNA is TGTGCCATCAGTGAGTCGCGGTTAAACTATGGCTACACCTTC. Encoded protein: CAISESRLNYGYTF.

The chain is built from TRBV7-2 and TRBJ2-7; D remains unclear. The CDR3 contains 13 residues. The V end was cut by 0 bases, the J end by 5 bases, with 8 bases between. From germline, CDR1 is SGHTA and CDR2 FQGNSA. CDR3 sequence reads: CASSLAGRHEQYF. The CDR3 nucleotides read TGTGCCAGCAGCTTAGCGGGTAGGCACGAGCAGTACTTC.

V is TRBV28 and J is TRBJ2-5, with TRBD2 matching over 7 bases. Trimming at V came to 4 bases and at J to 1 base, leaving 3 bases not matched to a gene. Germline loops: CDR1 MDHEN, CDR2 SYDVKM. The CDR3 consists of 14 residues. Here the CDR3 reads CASSSPSGQETQYF. The CDR3 DNA sequence: TGTGCCAGCAGTTCCCCTAGCGGCCAAGAGACCCAGTACTTC.

The chain recombines TRBV2 with TRBJ2-3; 7 bases match TRBD2. V trimming: 6 bases; J trimming: 0 bases; junction bases outside the gene matches: 6. CDR1 is SNHLY, CDR2 FYNNEI, per germline. The CDR3 sequence is 15 residues long. The chain's CDR3 is CASSSSGASTDTQYF. CDR3 bases: TGTGCCAGCAGCTCTAGCGGAGCTAGCACAGATACGCAGTATTTT.

The chain links TRBV5-4 to TRBJ1-2, with 7 bases identical to TRBD1. Germline CDR1 SGHNT, CDR2 YYREEE (reference sequence). The CDR3 is 15 amino acids. The trim removed 10 bases at V and 5 bases at J, leaving 17 bases unmatched. CDR3: CAGGQPSRMIYGYTF. In nucleotides, the CDR3 is TGTGCCGGGGGACAGCCCAGTAGAATGATATATGGCTACACCTTC.

The rearrangement uses TRBV7-3 and TRBJ2-2, with D unclear. Germline V gene sequence: CDR1 SGHTA, CDR2 FQGTGA. The CDR3 is 12 amino acids. Trimming left V 3 bases short and J 3 bases short, with 2 bases between. CDR3 DNA sequence: TGTGCCAGCAGCTTGTACACCGGGGAGCTGTTTTTT. It translates to CASSLYTGELFF.

The chain is built from TRBV19 and TRBJ2-5; D gene uncertain. V lost 5 bases to trimming and J lost 0 bases, with 7 bases between them. Germline CDR1 LNHDA, CDR2 SQIVND (reference sequence). This CDR3 has 13 residues. The CDR3 coding sequence is TGTGCCAGTAGTCTCGGCTACCAAGAGACCCAGTACTTC. Translated: CASSLGYQETQYF. Combining the CDR3 with reference TRBV19 and TRBJ2-5 gives the whole variable domain DGGITQSPKYLFRKEGQNVTLSCEQNLNHDAMYWYRQDPGQGLRLIYYSQIVNDFQKGDIAEGYSVSREKKESFPLTVTSAQKNPTAFYLCASSLGYQETQYFGPGTRLLVL.